This T cell receptor beta chain stems from a study of blood T cell repertoires in COVID-19. Looking at the study overall: Whether acute or convalescent, the COVID-19 samples came from the United States, Italy and Spain.

Participant age was roughly 18 to 100 years, and participants resided in roughly 25 US areas. Membership in each cohort depended on participant-reported clinical history. There are many counts of this clone. Clones were sequenced by immunoSEQ multiplex PCR, and TCRdb holds only the in-frame ones, with some missing. The data show a few hundred thousand clones, with approximately 80% seen just once and 4.5% to 6% held by the top ten. The sequence derives from a man aged 40-49 years who had been exposed to COVID-19. The sample consisted of PBMCs or T cells enriched from blood (not recorded which).

CDR3 residues: CAWSVLAGRGANVLTF. CDR3 nucleotides: TGTGCCTGGAGTGTTTTAGCGGGACGGGGGGCCAACGTCCTGACTTTC. The chain is built from TRBV30 and TRBJ2-6, with 8 positions matching TRBD2. With V trimmed by 0 bases and J by 4 bases, 5 bases remained unmatched. CDR1 is GTSNPN and CDR2 is SVGIG in the germline V gene (reference sequence). The CDR3 contains 16 residues.